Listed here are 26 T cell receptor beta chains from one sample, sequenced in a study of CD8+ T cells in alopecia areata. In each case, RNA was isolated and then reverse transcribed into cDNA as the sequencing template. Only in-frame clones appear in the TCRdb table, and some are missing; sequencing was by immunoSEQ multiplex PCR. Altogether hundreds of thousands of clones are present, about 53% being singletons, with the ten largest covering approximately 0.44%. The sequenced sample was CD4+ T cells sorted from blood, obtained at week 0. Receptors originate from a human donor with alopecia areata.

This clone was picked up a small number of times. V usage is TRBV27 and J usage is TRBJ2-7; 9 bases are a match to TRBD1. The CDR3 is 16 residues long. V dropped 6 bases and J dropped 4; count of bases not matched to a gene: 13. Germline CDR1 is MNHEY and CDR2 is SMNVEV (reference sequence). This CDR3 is CASRPTYGQGWYEQYF. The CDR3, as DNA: TGTGCCAGCAGGCCAACCTACGGACAGGGGTGGTACGAGCAGTACTTC.

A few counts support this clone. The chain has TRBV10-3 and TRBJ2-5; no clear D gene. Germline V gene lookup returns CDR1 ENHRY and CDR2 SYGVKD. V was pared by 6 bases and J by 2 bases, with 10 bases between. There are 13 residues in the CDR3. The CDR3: CAIRGRPQETQYF. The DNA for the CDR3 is TGTGCCATCAGGGGTAGGCCACAAGAGACCCAGTACTTC.

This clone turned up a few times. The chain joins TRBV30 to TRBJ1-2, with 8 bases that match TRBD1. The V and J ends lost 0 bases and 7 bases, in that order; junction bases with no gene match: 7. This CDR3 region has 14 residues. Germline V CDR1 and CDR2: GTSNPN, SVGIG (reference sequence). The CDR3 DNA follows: TGTGCCTGGAGTGTAATGGACAGGGTACGTGGCTACACCTTC. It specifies CAWSVMDRVRGYTF.

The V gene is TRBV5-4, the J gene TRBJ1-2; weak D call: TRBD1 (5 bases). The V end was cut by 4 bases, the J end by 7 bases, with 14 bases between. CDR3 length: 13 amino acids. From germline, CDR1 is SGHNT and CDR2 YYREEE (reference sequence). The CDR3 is CASSTEQTAGYTF. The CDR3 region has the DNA TGTGCCAGCAGCACGGAACAGACAGCTGGCTACACCTTC.

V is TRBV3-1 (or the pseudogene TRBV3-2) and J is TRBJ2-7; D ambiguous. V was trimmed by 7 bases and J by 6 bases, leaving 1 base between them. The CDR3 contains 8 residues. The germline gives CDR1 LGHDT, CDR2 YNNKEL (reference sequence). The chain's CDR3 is CASTEQYF. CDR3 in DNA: TGTGCCAGCACCGAGCAGTACTTC.

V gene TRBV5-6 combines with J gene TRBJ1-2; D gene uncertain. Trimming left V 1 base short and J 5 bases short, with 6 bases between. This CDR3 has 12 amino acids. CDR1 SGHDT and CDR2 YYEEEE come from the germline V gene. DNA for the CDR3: TGTGCCAGCAGCTTGTTCCAGTATGGCTACACCTTC. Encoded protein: CASSLFQYGYTF.

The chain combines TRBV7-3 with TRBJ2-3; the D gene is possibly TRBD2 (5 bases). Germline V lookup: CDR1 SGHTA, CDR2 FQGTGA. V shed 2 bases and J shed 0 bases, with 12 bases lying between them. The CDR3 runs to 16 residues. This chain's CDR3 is CASSLGRAGSTDTQYF. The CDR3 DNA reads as TGTGCCAGCAGCTTAGGAAGGGCGGGTAGCACAGATACGCAGTATTTT.

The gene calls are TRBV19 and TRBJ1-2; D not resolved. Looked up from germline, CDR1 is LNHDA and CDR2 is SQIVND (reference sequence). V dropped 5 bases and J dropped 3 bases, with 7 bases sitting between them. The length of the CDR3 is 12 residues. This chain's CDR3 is CASSPDHYGYTF. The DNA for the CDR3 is TGTGCCAGTAGTCCCGATCACTATGGCTACACCTTC.

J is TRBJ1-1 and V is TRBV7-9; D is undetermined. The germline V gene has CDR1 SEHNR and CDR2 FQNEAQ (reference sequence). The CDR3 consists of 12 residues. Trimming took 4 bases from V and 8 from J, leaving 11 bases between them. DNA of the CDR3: TGTGCCAGCAGCTCCGGACCAAGAGAAGCTTTCTTT. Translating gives CASSSGPREAFF.

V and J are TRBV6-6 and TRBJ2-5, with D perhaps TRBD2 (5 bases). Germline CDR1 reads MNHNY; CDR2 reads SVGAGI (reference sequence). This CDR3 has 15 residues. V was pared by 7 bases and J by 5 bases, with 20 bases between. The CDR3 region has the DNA TGTGCCAGCACCGGCATAGCGCTCAAAGGGGAGACCCAGTACTTC. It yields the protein CASTGIALKGETQYF.

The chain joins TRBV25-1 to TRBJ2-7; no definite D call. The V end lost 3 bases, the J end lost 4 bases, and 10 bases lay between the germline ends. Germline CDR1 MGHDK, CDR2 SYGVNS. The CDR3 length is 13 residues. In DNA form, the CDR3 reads TGTGCCAGCAGTGAGAGCTACCAGTACGAGCAGTACTTC. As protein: CASSESYQYEQYF.

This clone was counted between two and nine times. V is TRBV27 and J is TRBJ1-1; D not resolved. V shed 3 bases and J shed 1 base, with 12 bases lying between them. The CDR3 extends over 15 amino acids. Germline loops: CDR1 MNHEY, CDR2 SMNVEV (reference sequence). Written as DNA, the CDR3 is TGTGCCAGCAGTTTTGGACTTCGGTCGAACACTGAAGCTTTCTTT. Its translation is CASSFGLRSNTEAFF.

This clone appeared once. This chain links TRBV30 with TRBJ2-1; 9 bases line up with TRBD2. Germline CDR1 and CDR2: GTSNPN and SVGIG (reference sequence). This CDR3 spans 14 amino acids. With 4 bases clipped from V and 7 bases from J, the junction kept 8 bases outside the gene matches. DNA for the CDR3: TGTGCCTGGATAGTGCGGGGGGGCACTAATGAGCAGTTCTTC. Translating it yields CAWIVRGGTNEQFF.

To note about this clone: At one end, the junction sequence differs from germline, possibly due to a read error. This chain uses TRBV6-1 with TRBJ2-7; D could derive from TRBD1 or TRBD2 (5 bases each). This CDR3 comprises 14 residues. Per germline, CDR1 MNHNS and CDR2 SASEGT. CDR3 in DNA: TGTGCCAGCAGTGAACGGGGCAGCATCGGCCGTCTAGTCTTC. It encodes CASSERGSIGRLVF.

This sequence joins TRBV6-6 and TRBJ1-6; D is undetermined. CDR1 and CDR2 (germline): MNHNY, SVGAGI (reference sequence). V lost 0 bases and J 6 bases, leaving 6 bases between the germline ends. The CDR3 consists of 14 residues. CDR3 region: CASSYSDLNSPLHF. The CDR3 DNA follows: TGTGCCAGCAGTTACTCGGATCTTAATTCACCCCTCCACTTT.

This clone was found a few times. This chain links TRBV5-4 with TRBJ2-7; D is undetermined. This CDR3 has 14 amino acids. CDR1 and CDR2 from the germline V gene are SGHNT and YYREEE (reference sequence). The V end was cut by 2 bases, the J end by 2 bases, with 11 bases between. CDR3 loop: CASSFGLDTYEQYF. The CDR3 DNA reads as TGTGCCAGCAGCTTTGGCCTAGATACCTACGAGCAGTACTTC.

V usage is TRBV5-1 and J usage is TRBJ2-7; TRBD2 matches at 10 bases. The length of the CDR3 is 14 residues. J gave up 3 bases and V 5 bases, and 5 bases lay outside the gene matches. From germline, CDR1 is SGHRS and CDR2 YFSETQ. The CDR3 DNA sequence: TGCGCCAGCAGAAGAGGACTAGCGGACTACGAGCAGTACTTC. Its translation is CASRRGLADYEQYF.

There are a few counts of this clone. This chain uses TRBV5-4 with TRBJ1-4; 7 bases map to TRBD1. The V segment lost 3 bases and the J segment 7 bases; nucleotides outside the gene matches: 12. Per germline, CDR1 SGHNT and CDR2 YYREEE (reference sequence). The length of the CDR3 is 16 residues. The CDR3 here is CASSWTPTGMGEKLFF. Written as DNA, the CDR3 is TGTGCCAGCAGCTGGACTCCGACAGGGATGGGTGAAAAACTGTTTTTT.

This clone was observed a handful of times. DNA of the CDR3: TGTGCCAGCAGCTTAGAGCTGTGGAATCAGCCCCAGCATTTT. It encodes CASSLELWNQPQHF. The chain employs TRBV7-8 and TRBJ1-5; D is ambiguous. V was pared by 1 base and J by 4 bases, with 8 bases between. The CDR3 spans 14 residues. The germline gives CDR1 SGHVS, CDR2 FQNEAQ.

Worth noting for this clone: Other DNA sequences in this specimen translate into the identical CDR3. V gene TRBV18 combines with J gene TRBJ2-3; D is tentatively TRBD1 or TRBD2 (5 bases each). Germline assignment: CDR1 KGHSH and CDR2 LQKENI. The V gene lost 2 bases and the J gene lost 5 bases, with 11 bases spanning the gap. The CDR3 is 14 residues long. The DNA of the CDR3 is TGTGCCAGCTCACCAACCGGGGCGGGAGATACGCAGTATTTT. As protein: CASSPTGAGDTQYF. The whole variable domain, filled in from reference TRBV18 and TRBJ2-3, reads NAGVMQNPRHLVRRRGQEARLRCSPMKGHSHVYWYRQLPEEGLKFMVYLQKENIIDESGMPKERFSAEFPKEGPSILRIQQVVRGDSAAYFCASSPTGAGDTQYFGPGTRLTVL.

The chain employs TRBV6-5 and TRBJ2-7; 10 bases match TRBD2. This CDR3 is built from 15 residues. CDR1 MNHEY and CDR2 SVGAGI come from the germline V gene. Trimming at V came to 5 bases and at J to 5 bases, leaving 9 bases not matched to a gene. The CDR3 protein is CASSGPSGRINEQYF. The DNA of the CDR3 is TGTGCCAGCAGTGGTCCTAGCGGGAGAATAAACGAGCAGTACTTC.

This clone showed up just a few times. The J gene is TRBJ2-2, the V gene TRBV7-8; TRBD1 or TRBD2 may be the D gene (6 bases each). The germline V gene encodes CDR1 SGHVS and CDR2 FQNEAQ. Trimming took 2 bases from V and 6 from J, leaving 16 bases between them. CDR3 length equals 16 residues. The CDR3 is CASSLLAQGSSGELFF. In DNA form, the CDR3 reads TGTGCCAGCAGCTTACTAGCGCAGGGGAGTTCCGGGGAGCTGTTTTTT.

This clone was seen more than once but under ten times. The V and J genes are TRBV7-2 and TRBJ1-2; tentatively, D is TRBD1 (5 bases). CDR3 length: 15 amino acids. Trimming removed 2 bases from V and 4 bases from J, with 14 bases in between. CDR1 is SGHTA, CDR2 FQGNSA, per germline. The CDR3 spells CASSLLNGAPYGYTF. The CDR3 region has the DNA TGTGCCAGCAGCTTACTTAACGGGGCCCCCTATGGCTACACCTTC.

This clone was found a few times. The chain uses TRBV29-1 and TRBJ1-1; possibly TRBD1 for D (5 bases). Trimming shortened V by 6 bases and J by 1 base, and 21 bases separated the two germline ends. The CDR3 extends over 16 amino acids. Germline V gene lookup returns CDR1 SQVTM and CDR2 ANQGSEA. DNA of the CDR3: TGCAGCGTCGTAACTCGGGGCGTCGGGAAGAACACTGAAGCTTTCTTT. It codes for CSVVTRGVGKNTEAFF.

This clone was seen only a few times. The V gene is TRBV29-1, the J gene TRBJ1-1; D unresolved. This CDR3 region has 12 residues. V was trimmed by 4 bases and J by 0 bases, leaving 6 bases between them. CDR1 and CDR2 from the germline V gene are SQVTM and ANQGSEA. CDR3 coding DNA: TGCAGCGTTGGAGGACTGAACACTGAAGCTTTCTTT. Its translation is CSVGGLNTEAFF. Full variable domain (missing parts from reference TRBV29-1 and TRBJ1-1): SAVISQKPSRDICQRGTSLTIQCQVDSQVTMMFWYRQQPGQSLTLIATANQGSEATYESGFVIDKFPISRPNLTFSTLTVSNMSPEDSSIYLCSVGGLNTEAFFGQGTRLTVV.

The CDR3 is CAISSSGDIQYF. The CDR3 DNA is TGTGCCATCAGTTCCTCGGGGGACATTCAGTACTTC. The V call is TRBV10-3, the J call TRBJ2-4; TRBD2 might be the D (6 bases). In germline, CDR1 is ENHRY, CDR2 SYGVKD. This CDR3 spans 12 amino acids. V lost 5 bases and J lost 8, with 10 bases in between.